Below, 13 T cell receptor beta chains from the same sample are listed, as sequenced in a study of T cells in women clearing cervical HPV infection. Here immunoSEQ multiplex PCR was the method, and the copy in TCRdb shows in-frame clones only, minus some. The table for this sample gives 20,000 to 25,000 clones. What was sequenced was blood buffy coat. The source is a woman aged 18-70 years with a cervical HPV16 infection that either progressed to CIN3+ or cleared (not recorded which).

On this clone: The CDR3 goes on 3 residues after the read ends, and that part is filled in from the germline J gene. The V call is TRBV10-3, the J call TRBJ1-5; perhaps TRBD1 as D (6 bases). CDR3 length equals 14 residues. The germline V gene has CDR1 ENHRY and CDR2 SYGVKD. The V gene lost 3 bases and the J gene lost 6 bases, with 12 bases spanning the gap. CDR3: CAISEQGRFQPQHF. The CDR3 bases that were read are TGTGCCATCAGTGAACAGGGTCGGTTTCAGCCC.

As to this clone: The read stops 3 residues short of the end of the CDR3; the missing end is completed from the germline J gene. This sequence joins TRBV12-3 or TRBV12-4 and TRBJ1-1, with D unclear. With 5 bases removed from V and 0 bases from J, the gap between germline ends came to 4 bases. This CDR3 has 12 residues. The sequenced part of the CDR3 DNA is TGTGCCAGCAGTCCCATGAACACTGAA. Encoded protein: CASSPMNTE. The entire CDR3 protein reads CASSPMNTEAFF.

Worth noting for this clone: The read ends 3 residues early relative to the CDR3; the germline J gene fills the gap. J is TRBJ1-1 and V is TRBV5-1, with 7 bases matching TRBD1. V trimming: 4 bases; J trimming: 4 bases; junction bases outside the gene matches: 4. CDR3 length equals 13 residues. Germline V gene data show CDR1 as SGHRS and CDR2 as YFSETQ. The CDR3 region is CASSEGASTEAFF. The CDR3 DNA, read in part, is TGCGCCAGCAGCGAGGGGGCGAGCACTGAA.

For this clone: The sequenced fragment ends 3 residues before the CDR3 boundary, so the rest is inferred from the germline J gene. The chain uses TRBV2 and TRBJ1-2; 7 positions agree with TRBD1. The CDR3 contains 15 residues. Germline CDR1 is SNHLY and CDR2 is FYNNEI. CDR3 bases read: TGTGCCAGCAGCGAGGGGACAGCTAGCACAGATACC. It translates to CASSEGTASTDT. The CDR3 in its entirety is CASSEGTASTDTYTF.

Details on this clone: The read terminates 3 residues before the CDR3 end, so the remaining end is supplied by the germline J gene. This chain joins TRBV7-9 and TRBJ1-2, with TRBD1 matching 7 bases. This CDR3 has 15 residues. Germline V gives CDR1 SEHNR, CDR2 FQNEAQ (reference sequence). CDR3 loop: CASSHTGVTYNDYTF. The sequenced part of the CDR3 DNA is TGTGCCAGCAGCCATACAGGGGTAACCTACAATGAC.

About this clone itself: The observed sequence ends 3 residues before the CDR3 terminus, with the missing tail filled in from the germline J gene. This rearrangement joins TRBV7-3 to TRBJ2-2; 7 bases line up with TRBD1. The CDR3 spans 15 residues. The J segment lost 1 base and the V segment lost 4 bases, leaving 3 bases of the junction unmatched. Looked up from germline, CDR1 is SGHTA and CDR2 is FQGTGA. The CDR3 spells CASSSGTENTGELFF. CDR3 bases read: TGTGCCAGCAGCTCGGGGACAGAGAACACCGGGGAG.

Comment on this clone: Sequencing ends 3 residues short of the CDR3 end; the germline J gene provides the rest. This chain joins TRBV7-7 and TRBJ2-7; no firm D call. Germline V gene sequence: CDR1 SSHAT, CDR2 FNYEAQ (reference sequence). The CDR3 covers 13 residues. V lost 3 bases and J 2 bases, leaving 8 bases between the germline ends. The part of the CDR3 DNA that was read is TGTGCCAGCAGCTTTGGCAGGACCTACGAG. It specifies CASSFGRTYE. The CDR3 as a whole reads CASSFGRTYEQYF.

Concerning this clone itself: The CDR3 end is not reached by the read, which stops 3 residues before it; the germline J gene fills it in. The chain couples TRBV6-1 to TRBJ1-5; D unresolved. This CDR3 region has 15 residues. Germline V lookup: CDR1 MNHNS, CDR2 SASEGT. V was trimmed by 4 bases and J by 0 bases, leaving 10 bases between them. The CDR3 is CASSAGMNSNQPQHF. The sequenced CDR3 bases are TGTGCCAGCAGTGCCGGTATGAATAGCAATCAGCCC.

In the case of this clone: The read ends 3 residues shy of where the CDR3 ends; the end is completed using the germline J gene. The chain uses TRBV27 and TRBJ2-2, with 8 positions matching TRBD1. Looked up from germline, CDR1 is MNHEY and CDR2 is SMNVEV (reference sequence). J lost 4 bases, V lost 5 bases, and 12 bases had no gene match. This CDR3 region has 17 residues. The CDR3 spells CASSPLTGGGGTGELFF. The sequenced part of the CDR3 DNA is TGTGCCAGCAGTCCTCTAACAGGGGGTGGTGGCACCGGGGAG.

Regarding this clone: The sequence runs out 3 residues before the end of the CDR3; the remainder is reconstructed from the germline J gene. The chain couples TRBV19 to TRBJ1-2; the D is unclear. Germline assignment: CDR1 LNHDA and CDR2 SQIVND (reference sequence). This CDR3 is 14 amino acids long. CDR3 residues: CASSPQAADYDYTF. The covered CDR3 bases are TGTGCCAGTAGCCCTCAGGCGGCGGACTACGAC. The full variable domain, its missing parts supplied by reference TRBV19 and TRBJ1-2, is DGGITQSPKYLFRKEGQNVTLSCEQNLNHDAMYWYRQDPGQGLRLIYYSQIVNDFQKGDIAEGYSVSREKKESFPLTVTSAQKNPTAFYLCASSPQAADYDYTFGSGTRLTVV.

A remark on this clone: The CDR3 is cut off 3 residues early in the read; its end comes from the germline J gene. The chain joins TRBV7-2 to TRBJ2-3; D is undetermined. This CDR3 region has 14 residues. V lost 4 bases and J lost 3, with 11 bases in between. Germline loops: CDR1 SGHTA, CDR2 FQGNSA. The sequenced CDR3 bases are TGTGCCAGCAGCTACGACATACTTACAGATACG. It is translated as CASSYDILTDT. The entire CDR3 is CASSYDILTDTQYF.

The CDR3 here is CASSIPGTGDQPQHF. CDR3 DNA, as far as it was read: TGTGCCAGTAGTATACCCGGGACAGGGGATCAGCCC. The chain links TRBV19 to TRBJ1-5, with TRBD1 identical over 10 bases. The missing CDR3 end, 3 residues past where the read stops, is filled in from the germline J gene. This CDR3 spans 15 amino acids. V lost 2 bases, J lost 5 bases, and 3 bases stayed unmatched. Germline CDR1 LNHDA, CDR2 SQIVND (reference sequence).

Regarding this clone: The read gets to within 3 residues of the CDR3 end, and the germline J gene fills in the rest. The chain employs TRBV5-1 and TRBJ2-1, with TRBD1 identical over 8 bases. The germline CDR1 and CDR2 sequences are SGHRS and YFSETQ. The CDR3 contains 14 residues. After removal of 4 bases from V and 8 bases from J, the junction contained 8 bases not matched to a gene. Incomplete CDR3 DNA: TGCGCCAGCAGCGTAAAACAGGGGGGCGATGAG. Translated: CASSVKQGGDE. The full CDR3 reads CASSVKQGGDEQFF.